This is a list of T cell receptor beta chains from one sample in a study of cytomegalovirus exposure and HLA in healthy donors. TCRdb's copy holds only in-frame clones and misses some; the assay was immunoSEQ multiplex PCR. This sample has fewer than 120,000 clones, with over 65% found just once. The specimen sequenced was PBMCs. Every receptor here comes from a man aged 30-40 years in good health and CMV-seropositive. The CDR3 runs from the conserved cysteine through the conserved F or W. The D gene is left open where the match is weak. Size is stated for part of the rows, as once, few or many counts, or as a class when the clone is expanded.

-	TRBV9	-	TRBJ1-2	TGTGCCAGCAGCGTAGCTACGGGAGGAAACTATGGCTACACCTTC	CASSVATGGNYGYTF
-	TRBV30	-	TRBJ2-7	TGTGCCTGGAGTTCCGGACAGCTTTCCTACGAGCAGTACTTC	CAWSSGQLSYEQYF
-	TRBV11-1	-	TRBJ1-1	TGTGCCAGCAGCTTGGGGGTCGGGGGATCCGAAGCTTTCTTT	CASSLGVGGSEAFF
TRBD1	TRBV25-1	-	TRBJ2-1	TGTGCCAGCAGTGAAGGGACAGGGCTAAGGAATGAGCAGTTCTTC	CASSEGTGLRNEQFF
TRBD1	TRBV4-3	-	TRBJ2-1	TGCGCCAGCAGCCAGGGGACAGGGGGAGAGCAGTTCTTC	CASSQGTGGEQFF
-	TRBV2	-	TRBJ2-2	TGTGCCAGCAGTGCTGGGACACGCACCGGGGAGCTGTTTTTT	CASSAGTRTGELFF
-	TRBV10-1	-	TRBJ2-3	TGCGCCAGCAGTGTAGGGGGTCCAGATACGCAGTATTTT	CASSVGGPDTQYF
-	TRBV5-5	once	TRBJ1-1	TGTGCCAGCAGCTTGACAGGGTTGAACACTGAAGCTTTCTTT	CASSLTGLNTEAFF
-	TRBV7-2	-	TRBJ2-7	TGTGCCAGCAGCCTAAGAATGGGACAAGACTACGAGCAGTACTTC	CASSLRMGQDYEQYF
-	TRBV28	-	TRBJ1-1	TGTGCCAGCACCCCCGACAGACACACTGAAGCTTTCTTT	CASTPDRHTEAFF
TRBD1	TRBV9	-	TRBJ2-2	TGTGCCAGCAGCCCTCGGACAGGGTCGGGCACCGGGGAGCTGTTTTTT	CASSPRTGSGTGELFF
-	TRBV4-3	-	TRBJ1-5	TGCGCCAGCAGCCAAGATCGCGGGACCCTAAATGGGCCCCAGCATTTT	CASSQDRGTLNGPQHF
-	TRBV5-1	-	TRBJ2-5	TGCGCCAGCAGCTTGTCGGTTACCACCCAACCGGAGACCCAGTACTTC	CASSLSVTTQPETQYF
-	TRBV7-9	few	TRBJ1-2	TGTGCCAGCAGCTTAGCCCTCAGGGAAAACTATGGCTACACCTTC	CASSLALRENYGYTF
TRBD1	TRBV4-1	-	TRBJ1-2	TGCGCCAGCAGCCAAGAGACAGGGGACTATGGCTACACCTTC	CASSQETGDYGYTF
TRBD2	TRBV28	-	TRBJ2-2	TGTGCCAGCAGGGGCTACGGACTAGGAGGCGGCGGGGAGCTGTTTTTT	CASRGYGLGGGGELFF
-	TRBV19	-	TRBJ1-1	TGTGCCAGTAGTATCCGCACAGCCACTGAAGCTTTCTTT	CASSIRTATEAFF
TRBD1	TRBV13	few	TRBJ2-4	TGTGCCAGCAGCCCCGAGGGGGCTGGGAACATTCAGTACTTC	CASSPEGAGNIQYF
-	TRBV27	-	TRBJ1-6	TGTGCCAGCAGTTTGGAAGGGAGCTCCTATAATTCACCCCTCCACTTT	CASSLEGSSYNSPLHF
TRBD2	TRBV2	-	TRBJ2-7	TGTGCCAGCAGTGTCGGTAGCGGGGGCCGCCTGACCTACGAGCAGTACTTC	CASSVGSGGRLTYEQYF
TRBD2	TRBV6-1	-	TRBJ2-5	TGTGCCAGCGGTCTGGCGGGGGGGGAGGAGACCCAGTACTTC	CASGLAGGEETQYF
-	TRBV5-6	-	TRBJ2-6	TGTGCCAGCAGCTTGGAAGTGAGCTCTGGGGCCAACGTCCTGACTTTC	CASSLEVSSGANVLTF
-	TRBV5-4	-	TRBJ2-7	TGTGCCAGCAGATTCGGACAGGAGGGTTCTTACGAGCAGTACTTC	CASRFGQEGSYEQYF
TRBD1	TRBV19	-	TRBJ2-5	TGTGCCAGTAGTATCCGGACAGGGAATGGAGAGACCCAGTACTTC	CASSIRTGNGETQYF
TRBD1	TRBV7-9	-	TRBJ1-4	TGTGCCAGCAGCGAGCAAGGGGGCACGTCGACCAAACTGTTTTTT	CASSEQGGTSTKLFF
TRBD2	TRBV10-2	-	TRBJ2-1	TGCGCCACCCTGGCGGGGGGCCTCGATGAGCAGTTCTTC	CATLAGGLDEQFF
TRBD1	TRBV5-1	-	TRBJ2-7	TGCGCCAGCAGCGGAACGGGACAGGCCTACGAGCAGTACTTC	CASSGTGQAYEQYF
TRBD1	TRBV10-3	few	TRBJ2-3	TGTGCCATCAGGGACAGGGGGCGCACAGATACGCAGTATTTT	CAIRDRGRTDTQYF
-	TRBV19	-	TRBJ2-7	TGTGCCAGTAGCACCCGGGGGGCCGAGCAGTACTTC	CASSTRGAEQYF
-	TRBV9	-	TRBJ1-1	TGTGCCAGCAGCGAGGGACATTCTAACACTGAAGCTTTCTTT	CASSEGHSNTEAFF
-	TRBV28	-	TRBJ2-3	TGTGCCAGCAGTTTTGGCCCGCAGGATCGAGCTAGCACAGATACGCAGTATTTT	CASSFGPQDRASTDTQYF
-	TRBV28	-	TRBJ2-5	TGTGCCAGCAGTTCTAACCAGCGAGGCGGGACCCAGTACTTC	CASSSNQRGGTQYF
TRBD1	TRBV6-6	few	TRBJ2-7	TGTGCCAGCAGCCCCGGACAGGGGACCTACGAGCAGTACTTC	CASSPGQGTYEQYF
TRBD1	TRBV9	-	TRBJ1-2	TGTGCCAGCAGCGTAGTACCGGTTCCGAGGGGACAGGGAGAAGGCTACACCTTC	CASSVVPVPRGQGEGYTF
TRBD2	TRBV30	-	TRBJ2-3	TGTGCCTGGCAGGGACTTCGACAGGGGACTAGCGGGGTGTTCACAGATACGCAGTATTTT	CAWQGLRQGTSGVFTDTQYF
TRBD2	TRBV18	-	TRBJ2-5	TGTGCCAGCTCACCTAGGACTAGCGGGACGTACCAAGAGACCCAGTACTTC	CASSPRTSGTYQETQYF
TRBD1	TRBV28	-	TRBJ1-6	TGTGCCAGCAGTTACGGACAGGGCGCTTCACCCCTCCACTTT	CASSYGQGASPLHF